This T cell receptor (beta chain) was sequenced for a study of OX40 agonist ivuxolimab in advanced cancers. Germline V CDR1 and CDR2: MGHRA, YSYEKL. This CDR3 has 18 amino acids. V lost 2 bases and J 1 base, leaving 21 bases between the germline ends. The table came from immunoSEQ multiplex PCR; TCRdb's copy has only in-frame clones and leaves some out. Counted here are tens of thousands of clones, roughly 84% occurring once; the ten biggest clones make up around 0.78%. The chain is built from TRBV4-1 and TRBJ2-7, with D perhaps being TRBD1 or TRBD2 (7 bases each). The TCR sequence derives from an adult with an advanced solid tumor such as melanoma, head and neck, liver or kidney cancer. Sequenced here: CD4+ or CD8+ T cells sorted from blood, sampled in a trial of the OX40 agonist ivuxolimab. The CDR3 is CASSQPGGLTGVSYEQYF. CDR3 coding DNA: TGCGCCAGCAGCCAACCAGGGGGACTAACGGGAGTATCCTACGAGCAGTACTTC.